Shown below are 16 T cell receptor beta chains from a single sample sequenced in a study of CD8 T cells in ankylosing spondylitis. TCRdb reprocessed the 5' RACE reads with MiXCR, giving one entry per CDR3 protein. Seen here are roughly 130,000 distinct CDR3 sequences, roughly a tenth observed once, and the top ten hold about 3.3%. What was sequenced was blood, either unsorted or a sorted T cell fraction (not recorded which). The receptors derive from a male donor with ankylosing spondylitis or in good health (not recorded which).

CDR3 DNA: TGTGCCAGCAGCGGAGGGACAGGGGGAAATTCACCCCTCCACTTT. Protein sequence: CASSGGTGGNSPLHF. The chain joins TRBV9 to TRBJ1-6, with 11 nucleotides matching TRBD1. Germline V gene data show CDR1 as SGDLS and CDR2 as YYNGEE. CDR3 size: 15 residues. Trimming removed 3 bases from V and 7 bases from J; junction bases left unmatched: 3. Full variable domain (missing parts from reference TRBV9 and TRBJ1-6): DSGVTQTPKHLITATGQRVTLRCSPRSGDLSVYWYQQSLDQGLQFLIQYYNGEERAKGNILERFSAQQFPDLHSELNLSSLELGDSALYFCASSGGTGGNSPLHFGNGTRLTVT.

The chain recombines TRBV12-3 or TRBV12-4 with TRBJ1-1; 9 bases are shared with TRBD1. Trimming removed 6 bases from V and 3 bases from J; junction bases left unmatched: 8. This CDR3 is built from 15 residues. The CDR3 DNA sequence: TGTGCCAGCAGCACGACAGGGGGTCGGTACACTGAAGCTTTCTTT. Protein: CASSTTGGRYTEAFF.

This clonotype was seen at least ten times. The CDR3 protein is CSARGPSPPLPQETQYF. CDR3 in DNA: TGCAGTGCTAGAGGCCCCTCGCCCCCCTTGCCACAAGAGACCCAGTACTTC. The rearrangement uses TRBV20-1 and TRBJ2-5; no definite D call. Trimming stripped 1 base from V and 2 bases from J, with 20 bases between. The CDR3 length is 17 residues. CDR1 and CDR2 (germline): DFQATT, SNEGSKA (reference sequence).

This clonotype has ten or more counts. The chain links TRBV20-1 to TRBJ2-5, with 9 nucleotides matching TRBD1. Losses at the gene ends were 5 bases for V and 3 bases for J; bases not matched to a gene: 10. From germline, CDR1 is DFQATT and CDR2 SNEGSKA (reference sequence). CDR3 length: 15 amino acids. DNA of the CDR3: TGCAGTGCTCCTCCGGGACAGGGTCACAAAGAGACCCAGTACTTC. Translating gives CSAPPGQGHKETQYF.

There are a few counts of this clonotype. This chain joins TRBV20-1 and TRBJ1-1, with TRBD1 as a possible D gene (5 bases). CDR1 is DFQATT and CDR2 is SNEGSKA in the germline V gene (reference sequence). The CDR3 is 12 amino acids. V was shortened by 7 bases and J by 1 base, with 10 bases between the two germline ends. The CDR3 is CSGGVTNTEAFF. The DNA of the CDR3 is TGCAGTGGGGGGGTGACGAACACTGAAGCTTTCTTT.

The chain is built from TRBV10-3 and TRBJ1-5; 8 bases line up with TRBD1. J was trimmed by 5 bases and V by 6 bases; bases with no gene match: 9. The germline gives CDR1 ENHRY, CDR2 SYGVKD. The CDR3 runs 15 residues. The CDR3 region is CAISQIGQGDQPQHF. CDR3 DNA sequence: TGTGCCATCAGCCAGATCGGACAGGGAGATCAGCCCCAGCATTTT.

This chain's CDR3 is CAISSQQGDAGELFF. CDR3 sequence (DNA): TGTGCCATCAGCAGTCAACAGGGGGACGCCGGGGAGCTGTTTTTT. J is TRBJ2-2 and V is TRBV10-3; TRBD1 aligns across 8 bases. The J segment lost 6 bases and the V segment lost 6 bases, leaving 9 bases of the junction unmatched. There are 15 residues in the CDR3. From germline, CDR1 is ENHRY and CDR2 SYGVKD.

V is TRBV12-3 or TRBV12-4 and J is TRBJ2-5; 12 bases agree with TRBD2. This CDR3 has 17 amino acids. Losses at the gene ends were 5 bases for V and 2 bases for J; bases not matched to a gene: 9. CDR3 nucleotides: TGTGCCAGCAGTCCGAGACTAGCGGGAGCGGAGCAAGAGACCCAGTACTTC. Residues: CASSPRLAGAEQETQYF.

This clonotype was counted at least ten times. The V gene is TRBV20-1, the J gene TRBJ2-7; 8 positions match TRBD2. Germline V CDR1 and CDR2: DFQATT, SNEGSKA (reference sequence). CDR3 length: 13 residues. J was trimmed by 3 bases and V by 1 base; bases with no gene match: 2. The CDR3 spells CSARVAGNYEQYF. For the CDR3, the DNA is TGCAGTGCTAGAGTAGCGGGGAACTACGAGCAGTACTTC.

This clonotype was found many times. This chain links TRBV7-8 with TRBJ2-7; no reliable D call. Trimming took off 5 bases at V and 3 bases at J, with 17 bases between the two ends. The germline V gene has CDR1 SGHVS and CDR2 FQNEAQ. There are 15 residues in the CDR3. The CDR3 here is CASSLGWASRYEQYF. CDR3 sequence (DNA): TGTGCCAGCAGCCTAGGGTGGGCTAGTCGCTACGAGCAGTACTTC.

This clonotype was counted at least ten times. The CDR3 reads CSVDFAGLVSTDTQYF. CDR3 DNA sequence: TGCAGCGTTGATTTCGCGGGACTAGTATCCACAGATACGCAGTATTTT. This rearrangement joins TRBV29-1 to TRBJ2-3, with TRBD2 matching 8 bases. V lost 3 bases, J lost 2 bases, and 10 bases stayed unmatched. The CDR3 sequence is 16 residues long. In germline, CDR1 is SQVTM, CDR2 ANQGSEA.

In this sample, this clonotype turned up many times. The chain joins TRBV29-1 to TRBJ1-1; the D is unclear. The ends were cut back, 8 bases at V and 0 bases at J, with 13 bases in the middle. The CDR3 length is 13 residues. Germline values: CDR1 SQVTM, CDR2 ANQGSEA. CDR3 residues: CSFIDILNTEAFF. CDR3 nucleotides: TGCAGCTTTATCGACATTCTGAACACTGAAGCTTTCTTT.

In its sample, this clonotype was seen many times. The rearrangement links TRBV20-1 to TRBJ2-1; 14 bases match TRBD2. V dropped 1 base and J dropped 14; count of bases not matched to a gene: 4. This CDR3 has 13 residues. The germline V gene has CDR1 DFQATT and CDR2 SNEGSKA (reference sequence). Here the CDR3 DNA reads TGCAGTGCTAGAGGGGGACTAGCGGGAGTAAAGTTCTTC. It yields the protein CSARGGLAGVKFF.

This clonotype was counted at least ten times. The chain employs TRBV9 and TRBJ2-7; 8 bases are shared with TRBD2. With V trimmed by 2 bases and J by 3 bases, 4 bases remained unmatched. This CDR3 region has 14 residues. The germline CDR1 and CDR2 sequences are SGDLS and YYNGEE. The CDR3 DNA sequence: TGTGCCAGCAGCGTGGCTAGCGGGCACTACGAGCAGTACTTC. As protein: CASSVASGHYEQYF.

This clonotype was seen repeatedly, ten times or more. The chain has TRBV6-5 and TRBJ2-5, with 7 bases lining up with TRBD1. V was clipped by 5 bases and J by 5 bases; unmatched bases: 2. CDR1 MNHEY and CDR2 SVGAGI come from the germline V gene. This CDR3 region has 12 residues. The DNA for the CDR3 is TGTGCCAGCAGTGACAGGGTCGAGACCCAGTACTTC. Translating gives CASSDRVETQYF.

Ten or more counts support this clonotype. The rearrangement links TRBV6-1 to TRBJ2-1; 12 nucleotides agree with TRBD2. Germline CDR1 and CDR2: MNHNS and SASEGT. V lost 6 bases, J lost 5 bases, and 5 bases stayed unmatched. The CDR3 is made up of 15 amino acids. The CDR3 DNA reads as TGTGCCAGCAGGACTAGCGGGAGTGGGAACAATGAGCAGTTCTTC. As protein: CASRTSGSGNNEQFF.